This T cell receptor (beta chain) comes out of a study of T cells in Graves' hyperthyroidism and ophthalmopathy. Study findings and constraints: A 13 V-J model separated ophthalmopathy from stable hyperthyroidism.

Amplified TCR beta CDR3 regions came from RNA transcripts. In the first-round RT-PCR of the TCR CDR3, the HTBI primer set was used. One entry per CDR3 protein, called by TCRdb with MiXCR from the multiplex PCR reads. The sample holds some 550,000 distinct CDR3 sequences, around 15% seen once. Clinical Activity Scores of at least 3, NOSPECS grades of at least 4 and durations under 3 months characterized ophthalmopathy patients. V shed 6 bases, J shed 4 bases, and the junction held 7 bases outside the gene matches. Germline V CDR1 and CDR2: SGHAT, FQNNGV. The CDR3 spans 15 residues. This clonotype has more than one count but fewer than ten. Its antigen is still unknown.

Sequenced material: blood. The chain is built from TRBV11-2 and TRBJ2-7; 12 nucleotides line up with TRBD2. The sequence was obtained from a woman aged 40 to 50 with Graves' ophthalmopathy. CDR3 protein: CASSEDTSGRYEQYF. As DNA, the CDR3 is TGTGCCAGCAGTGAAGACACTAGCGGGAGGTACGAGCAGTACTTC.